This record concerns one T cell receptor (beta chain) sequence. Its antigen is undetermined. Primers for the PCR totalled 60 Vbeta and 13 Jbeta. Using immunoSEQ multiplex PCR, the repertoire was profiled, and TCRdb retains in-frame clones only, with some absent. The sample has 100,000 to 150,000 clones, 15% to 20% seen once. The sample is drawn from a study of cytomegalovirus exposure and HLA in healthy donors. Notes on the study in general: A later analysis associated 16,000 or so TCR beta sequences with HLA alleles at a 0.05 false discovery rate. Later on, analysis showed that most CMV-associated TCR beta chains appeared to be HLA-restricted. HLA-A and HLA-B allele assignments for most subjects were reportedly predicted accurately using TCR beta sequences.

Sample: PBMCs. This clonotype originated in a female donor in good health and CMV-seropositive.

In DNA form, the CDR3 reads TGTGCCAGCAGCCAAGAAAGGGGGGGAGATACGCAGTATTTT. Protein: CASSQERGGDTQYF. V and J are TRBV14 and TRBJ2-3; tentative D call: TRBD2 (7 bases). The length of the CDR3 is 14 residues. Deletions cut 0 bases from V and 5 bases from J, with 9 bases between. From germline, CDR1 is SGHDN and CDR2 FVKESK.